The next 2 T cell receptor beta chains were all read from a single sample in a study of shared clonotypes between healthy human individuals. This table comes from immunoSEQ multiplex PCR, and its TCRdb copy is limited to in-frame clones, with some not included. The sample consists of around 200,000 clones, approximately 61% of them appearing once. The specimen sequenced was memory CD4+ T cells sorted from blood. This sample's subset: CD45RA-negative fraction. These receptor sequences come from a man aged 25 to 40 in good health.

Remarks on this clone: The sample holds other DNA sequences that translate to the same CDR3. The CDR3 nucleotides are TGCGCCAGCAGCTTGGAGGGACTGAGCTCCTACAATGAGCAGTTCTTC. It yields the protein CASSLEGLSSYNEQFF. The chain employs TRBV5-1 and TRBJ2-1; D perhaps matches TRBD2 (6 bases). This CDR3 contains 16 residues. Germline CDR1 reads SGHRS; CDR2 reads YFSETQ. Trimming removed 0 bases at V and 0 bases at J, with 10 bases between. The entire variable domain, with the rest obtained from reference TRBV5-1 and TRBJ2-1, is as follows: KAGVTQTPRYLIKTRGQQVTLSCSPISGHRSVSWYQQTPGQGLQFLFEYFSETQRNKGNFPGRFSGRQFSNSRSEMNVSTLELGDSALYLCASSLEGLSSYNEQFFGPGTRLTVL.

This clone was observed many times. The rearrangement uses TRBV5-5 and TRBJ2-1; D unclear. From germline, CDR1 is SGHKS and CDR2 YYEKEE (reference sequence). V lost 3 bases to trimming and J lost 0 bases, with 13 bases between them. The CDR3 length is 16 residues. For the CDR3, the DNA is TGTGCCAGCAGCTCCACAACACCCCTCTCCTACAATGAGCAGTTCTTC. Translation: CASSSTTPLSYNEQFF.